The 25 T cell receptor beta chains below come from one sample, sequenced in a study of T cells in Graves' hyperthyroidism and ophthalmopathy. Template material for amplifying TCR beta CDR3 regions consisted of RNA transcripts. TCR CDR3 underwent first-round RT-PCR with the HTBI primer set. TCRdb reprocessed the multiplex PCR reads with MiXCR, giving one entry per CDR3 protein. Found here are 640,000 or so distinct CDR3 sequences, under 15% of them singletons; the top ten hold 3.5% to 4.5%. The sequenced material came from blood. The receptors come from a woman aged 40-49 years with Graves' ophthalmopathy.

The V and J genes are TRBV6-1 and TRBJ1-5, with D unclear. The V gene lost 3 bases and the J gene lost 6 bases, with 3 bases spanning the gap. The CDR3 length is 11 residues. Germline assignment: CDR1 MNHNS and CDR2 SASEGT. In nucleotides, the CDR3 is TGTGCCAGCAGTGAGAGTCAGCCCCAGCATTTT. Amino acid sequence: CASSESQPQHF.

This clonotype has a count of ten or more. The rearrangement links TRBV11-2 to TRBJ2-7, with 14 bases lining up with TRBD2. After removal of 5 bases from V and 6 bases from J, the junction contained 12 bases not matched to a gene. From germline, CDR1 is SGHAT and CDR2 FQNNGV. The CDR3 length is 17 residues. CDR3 DNA sequence: TGTGCCAGCAGCCCTAAGACTAGCGGGAGGGAAGGTGGCGAGCAGTACTTC. It is translated as CASSPKTSGREGGEQYF.

This clonotype was observed a single time. The chain joins TRBV20-1 to TRBJ2-7, with 9 bases fitting TRBD1. Germline values: CDR1 DFQATT, CDR2 SNEGSKA (reference sequence). This CDR3 has 18 amino acids. The ends lost 3 bases at V and 6 bases at J; junction bases unmatched: 21. CDR3 nucleotide sequence: TGCAGTGCTAGGGGGACAGGGAAAGTCCAGACCCCACTACGCGAGCAGTACTTC. As protein: CSARGTGKVQTPLREQYF.

This clonotype was counted many times. CDR3 sequence: CSARGERETQYF. CDR3 in DNA: TGCAGTGCTAGAGGGGAGAGGGAGACCCAGTACTTC. This chain uses TRBV20-1 with TRBJ2-5; D might be TRBD2 (5 bases). Trimming cost V 1 base and J 5 bases, with 8 bases left between them. Germline assignment: CDR1 DFQATT and CDR2 SNEGSKA (reference sequence). The CDR3 consists of 12 residues.

The gene calls are TRBV7-2 and TRBJ1-2, with 7 bases identical to TRBD1. CDR1 and CDR2 from the germline V gene are SGHTA and FQGNSA. V lost 4 bases, J lost 7 bases, and 12 bases stayed unmatched. The CDR3 extends over 15 amino acids. The CDR3 DNA reads as TGTGCCAGCAGCTCTCTACAGGGGATCGGACGTGGCTACACCTTC. Encoded protein: CASSSLQGIGRGYTF. Based on the CDR3 plus reference TRBV7-2 and TRBJ1-2, the full variable domain is GAGVSQSPSNKVTEKGKDVELRCDPISGHTALYWYRQSLGQGLEFLIYFQGNSAPDKSGLPSDRFSAERTGGSVSTLTIQRTQQEDSAVYLCASSSLQGIGRGYTFGSGTRLTVV.

This clonotype was recorded many times. The chain uses TRBV6-5 and TRBJ2-5; either TRBD1 or TRBD2 may fit D (6 bases each). V gave up 2 bases and J gave up 2 bases, with 9 bases separating them. There are 14 residues in the CDR3. Germline V CDR1 and CDR2: MNHEY, SVGAGI. The CDR3 loop is CASSYRGAQETQYF. CDR3 bases: TGTGCCAGCAGTTACAGGGGGGCTCAAGAGACCCAGTACTTC.

This chain connects TRBV29-1 to TRBJ2-5; TRBD1 matches at 8 bases. The V segment lost 7 bases and the J segment 3 bases; nucleotides outside the gene matches: 4. The length of the CDR3 is 12 residues. Germline lookup yields CDR1 SQVTM and CDR2 ANQGSEA. The CDR3 loop reads CSARTGKETQYF. The CDR3, as DNA: TGCAGCGCCAGGACAGGGAAAGAGACCCAGTACTTC.

V and J are TRBV29-1 and TRBJ1-1; 7 bases agree with TRBD1. The CDR3 totals 11 residues. Germline V gene sequence: CDR1 SQVTM, CDR2 ANQGSEA. The ends lost 4 bases at V and 6 bases at J; junction bases unmatched: 2. The CDR3: CSVAQGPEAFF. CDR3 nucleotide sequence: TGCAGCGTTGCACAGGGGCCTGAAGCTTTCTTT. Full variable domain (missing parts from reference TRBV29-1 and TRBJ1-1): SAVISQKPSRDICQRGTSLTIQCQVDSQVTMMFWYRQQPGQSLTLIATANQGSEATYESGFVIDKFPISRPNLTFSTLTVSNMSPEDSSIYLCSVAQGPEAFFGQGTRLTVV.

This clonotype was found many times. The chain carries TRBV7-6 and TRBJ2-7, with D tentatively TRBD1 (5 bases). The V end was cut by 6 bases, the J end by 1 base, with 16 bases between. This CDR3 is built from 15 residues. Germline V gene data show CDR1 as SGHVS and CDR2 as FNYEAQ. The CDR3 DNA reads TGTGCCAGCAGGACCAGTACTCAGGGTTCCTACGAGCAGTACTTC. This translates into CASRTSTQGSYEQYF.

This clonotype was seen many times. The V and J genes are TRBV6-1 and TRBJ1-3; D unclear. The CDR3 has 12 residues. Trimming removed 2 bases from V and 12 bases from J, with 11 bases in between. From germline, CDR1 is MNHNS and CDR2 SASEGT. The CDR3: CASSERAGLIYF. In DNA, the CDR3 is TGTGCCAGCAGTGAACGGGCCGGACTCATATATTTT.

This clonotype was seen at least ten times. V is TRBV20-1 and J is TRBJ1-1, with D perhaps matching TRBD1 (6 bases). V was pared by 0 bases and J by 1 base, with 9 bases between. Germline V gene lookup returns CDR1 DFQATT and CDR2 SNEGSKA (reference sequence). This CDR3 region has 14 residues. As DNA, the CDR3 is TGCAGTGCTAGAGATCCAGGGGAGAACACTGAAGCTTTCTTT. The encoded protein is CSARDPGENTEAFF.

This clonotype was counted ten times or more. This chain uses TRBV19 with TRBJ2-2; D unresolved. Germline V CDR1 and CDR2: LNHDA, SQIVND (reference sequence). Trimming shortened V by 3 bases and J by 4 bases, and 9 bases separated the two germline ends. The CDR3 length is 14 residues. The CDR3, as DNA: TGTGCCAGTAGTATCCCCGTCATCACCGGGGAGCTGTTTTTT. Its protein is CASSIPVITGELFF.

This clonotype was recorded many times. This CDR3 is CASSYPTGGGETQYF. In DNA form, the CDR3 reads TGTGCCAGCAGTTATCCAACAGGGGGGGGAGAGACCCAGTACTTC. The chain couples TRBV6-5 to TRBJ2-5; a weak D match, TRBD1 (8 bases). CDR3 length: 15 amino acids. V was clipped by 3 bases and J by 4 bases, with 15 bases between them. The germline V gene encodes CDR1 MNHEY and CDR2 SVGAGI.

This clonotype was counted at least ten times. The chain employs TRBV20-1 and TRBJ1-2; D unresolved. Germline V lookup: CDR1 DFQATT, CDR2 SNEGSKA (reference sequence). CDR3 length: 11 residues. The CDR3 loop is CSLPTNYGYTF. CDR3 sequence (DNA): TGCAGCCTCCCGACTAACTATGGCTACACCTTC.

V gene TRBV5-1 combines with J gene TRBJ1-1; tentative D call: TRBD1 (6 bases). This CDR3 contains 16 residues. Germline values: CDR1 SGHRS, CDR2 YFSETQ. Trimming took off 4 bases at V and 4 bases at J, with 20 bases between the two ends. CDR3 sequence (DNA): TGCGCCAGCAGCGCATCACAGGGTTTATCCTCCACTGAAGCTTTCTTT. This gives the protein CASSASQGLSSTEAFF.

This clonotype was observed many times. The rearrangement joins TRBV6-1 to TRBJ2-7; 10 bases line up with TRBD2. V dropped 4 bases and J dropped 2; count of bases not matched to a gene: 5. CDR3 length equals 15 residues. Looked up from germline, CDR1 is MNHNS and CDR2 is SASEGT. CDR3 loop: CASSVLAGVAYEQYF. CDR3 DNA sequence: TGTGCCAGCAGTGTGCTAGCGGGAGTCGCCTACGAGCAGTACTTC.

This clonotype was counted many times. This chain links TRBV6-2 or TRBV6-3 with TRBJ1-2; D unclear. The V gene's germline CDR1 is MNHEY and CDR2 SVGEGT. The CDR3 has 15 amino acids. V dropped 8 bases and J dropped 4 bases, with 20 bases sitting between them. CDR3 loop: CASRDRRPAPYGYTF. CDR3 bases: TGTGCCAGCCGTGATAGACGTCCAGCACCCTATGGCTACACCTTC.

The chain combines TRBV20-1 with TRBJ2-4; D may be TRBD1 or TRBD2 (7 bases each). Germline V gene sequence: CDR1 DFQATT, CDR2 SNEGSKA (reference sequence). The CDR3 sequence is 15 residues long. V dropped 5 bases and J dropped 1 base, with 15 bases sitting between them. CDR3 sequence reads: CSASSGGAAKNIQYF. CDR3 nucleotide sequence: TGCAGTGCTTCCTCAGGGGGGGCGGCCAAAAACATTCAGTACTTC.

This clonotype was counted many times. The V call is TRBV12-5, the J call TRBJ1-1, with TRBD1 matching over 7 bases. The CDR3 covers 15 residues. Germline V gene sequence: CDR1 LGHNT, CDR2 FRNRAP. V was clipped by 7 bases and J by 2 bases; unmatched bases: 10. CDR3 bases: TGTGCTAGTGCTCTCCTCGGGACAGTAAACACTGAAGCTTTCTTT. Translated, it gives CASALLGTVNTEAFF.

This chain connects TRBV20-1 to TRBJ2-1; D may be TRBD2 (6 bases). The CDR3 sequence is 16 residues long. Germline CDR1 is DFQATT and CDR2 is SNEGSKA (reference sequence). The V gene lost 6 bases and the J gene lost 0 bases, with 18 bases spanning the gap. The CDR3 loop is CSAGAIAGSSYNEQFF. In nucleotides, the CDR3 is TGCAGTGCCGGGGCTATTGCGGGGAGCTCCTACAATGAGCAGTTCTTC.

This clonotype was detected a few times. The genes are TRBV5-6 and TRBJ2-7; D is possibly TRBD2 (6 bases). CDR1 is SGHDT and CDR2 is YYEEEE in the germline V gene. Deletions cut 4 bases from V and 1 base from J, with 12 bases between. This CDR3 comprises 14 residues. In nucleotides, the CDR3 is TGTGCCAGCAGCCCCCGGGACTGGTCCTACGAGCAGTACTTC. Its translation: CASSPRDWSYEQYF.

Ten or more counts support this clonotype. The chain is built from TRBV20-1 and TRBJ2-7; D is perhaps TRBD1 (5 bases). CDR1 and CDR2 from the germline V gene are DFQATT and SNEGSKA (reference sequence). The CDR3 loop spans 11 amino acids. V was cut by 3 bases and J by 10 bases, with 13 bases left in between. CDR3 region: CSARTGGAQYF. CDR3 in DNA: TGCAGTGCTAGGACCGGTGGGGCCCAGTACTTC.

The J gene is TRBJ1-6, the V gene TRBV6-1; D gene uncertain. The CDR3 sequence is 13 residues long. The V end lost 3 bases, the J end lost 9 bases, and 9 bases lay between the germline ends. CDR1 and CDR2 (germline): MNHNS, SASEGT. CDR3 region: CASSEGIGSPLHF. The CDR3 nucleotides are TGTGCCAGCAGTGAGGGGATCGGTTCACCCCTCCACTTT.

This clonotype came up a few times. The rearrangement joins TRBV19 to TRBJ2-4; 8 bases agree with TRBD2. Trimming at V came to 5 bases and at J to 1 base, leaving 4 bases not matched to a gene. CDR1 and CDR2 (germline): LNHDA, SQIVND (reference sequence). This CDR3 is built from 15 residues. For the CDR3, the DNA is TGTGCCAGTAGTGTGACGGGAGGGGCCAAAAACATTCAGTACTTC. Protein product: CASSVTGGAKNIQYF.

In its sample, this clonotype was seen many times. This sequence joins TRBV30 and TRBJ2-5; 7 bases align to TRBD1. Germline CDR1 is GTSNPN and CDR2 is SVGIG (reference sequence). V shed 1 base, J shed 5 bases, and the junction held 7 bases outside the gene matches. The CDR3 has 14 amino acids. CDR3 sequence reads: CAWSDNIQGETQYF. The CDR3 DNA follows: TGTGCCTGGAGTGATAATATACAGGGGGAGACCCAGTACTTC. The complete variable domain, with remaining parts taken from reference TRBV30 and TRBJ2-5, reads SQTIHQWPATLVQPVGSPLSLECTVEGTSNPNLYWYRQAAGRGLQLLFYSVGIGQISSEVPQNLSASRPQDRQFILSSKKLLLSDSGFYLCAWSDNIQGETQYFGPGTRLLVL.